This T cell receptor (beta chain) came from a study of blood T cell repertoires in COVID-19. Across the study: Both acute and convalescent COVID-19 samples were obtained from the United States, Italy and Spain.

Germline V gives CDR1 LGHDT, CDR2 YNNKEL (reference sequence). The CDR3 totals 15 residues. V gave up 5 bases and J gave up 6 bases; unmatched junction bases: 8. Repertoires were generated with immunoSEQ multiplex PCR, while TCRdb's copy carries only in-frame clones and drops some. The repertoire holds approximately 90,000 clones, less than 90% seen once, with approximately 19% in the top ten. Source material: peripheral blood. The sequence came from a woman of 80 years or more with acute or convalescent COVID-19. The chain is built from TRBV3-1 (or the pseudogene TRBV3-2) and TRBJ1-5; 9 positions agree with TRBD1. The chain's CDR3 is CASSTGQGVSQPQHF. The CDR3 DNA is TGTGCCAGCAGCACGGGACAGGGAGTGAGTCAGCCCCAGCATTTT.